The clone carrying this T cell receptor (beta chain) occurred many times. Unique molecular identifiers, one per molecule, were present on every TCR cDNA molecule. In TCRdb, the 5' RACE reads were re-called with MiXCR into one record per CDR3 protein. The repertoire holds approximately 22,000 distinct CDR3 sequences, with about 5% as singletons. The entry originates in a study of spatial heterogeneity in lung cancer. Turning to the study itself: Consistently, beta-chain sequences turned up in larger numbers than alpha-chain sequences did. There were, on average, more than 8.5 raw-read appearances for each unique TCR and UMI combination.

Indicated time point: sample taken at primary tumor resection. Sequencing of whole RNA from tumor, nontumor lung or frozen PBMC involved no sorting. Samples were obtained from approximately 72 donors, all untreated early-stage non-small cell lung cancer patients. This clonotype was obtained from a male donor with early-stage non-small cell lung cancer. Specimen: PBMCs, collected at surgery.

The CDR3 nucleotides read TGCAGCGTTGACCTCTCAGCGGGATCCTACAATGAGCAGTTCTTC. Its translation: CSVDLSAGSYNEQFF. The V gene is TRBV29-1, the J gene TRBJ2-1; 7 bases fit TRBD2. After removal of 3 bases from V and 1 base from J, the junction contained 6 bases not matched to a gene. Per the germline V gene, CDR1 is SQVTM and CDR2 is ANQGSEA. The CDR3 consists of 15 residues.